A single sample gave rise to the 12 T cell receptor beta chains below, sequenced in a study of T-cell reconstitution after alpha-beta-depleted transplantation in children. A TCRbeta library incorporating unique molecular identifiers was prepared. TCRdb ran MiXCR on the PCR reads and lists one entry per CDR3 protein. This sample has roughly 420,000 distinct CDR3 sequences, with 15% to 20% found just once. The specimen was PBMCs, mostly from graft donor cells, collected 360 days after TCRalphabeta/CD19-depleted stem cell transplant. Receptor source: a boy less than two years old who had a stem cell transplant for Wiskott-Aldrich syndrome, so the T cells may come from the graft donor.

In this sample, this clonotype turned up a few times. The chain employs TRBV10-3 and TRBJ2-2; 9 positions match TRBD1. V lost 6 bases to trimming and J lost 1 base; unmatched junction nucleotides: 3. The CDR3 totals 15 residues. Per germline, CDR1 ENHRY and CDR2 SYGVKD. CDR3 region: CAIRADRGNTGELFF. The DNA of the CDR3 is TGTGCCATCAGGGCGGACAGGGGGAACACCGGGGAGCTGTTTTTT.

Ten or more counts support this clonotype. The chain employs TRBV21-1 and TRBJ2-5. TRBV21-1 counts as a pseudogene. The CDR3 spans 14 residues. CDR3 bases: TGTGCCAGCAGCAAAGGCCAGGACCAAGAGACCCAGTACTTC. This translates into CASSKGQDQETQYF.

This clonotype was seen a handful of times. The rearrangement uses TRBV7-9 and TRBJ2-5; D unclear. The germline V gene encodes CDR1 SEHNR and CDR2 FQNEAQ (reference sequence). The CDR3 consists of 15 residues. Trimming left V 2 bases short and J 5 bases short, with 15 bases between. CDR3 sequence: CASSLSQALWETQYF. CDR3 sequence (DNA): TGTGCCAGCAGCTTATCTCAAGCGTTGTGGGAGACCCAGTACTTC.

V usage is TRBV6-2 or TRBV6-3 and J usage is TRBJ2-2; the match to TRBD2 covers 14 bases. The germline V gene encodes CDR1 MNHEY and CDR2 SVGEGT. With V trimmed by 2 bases and J by 0 bases, 8 bases remained unmatched. CDR3 length: 20 amino acids. DNA for the CDR3: TGTGCCAGCAGTTACCGCGGACTAGCGGGGGGCCGTCCGAACACCGGGGAGCTGTTTTTT. Encoded protein: CASSYRGLAGGRPNTGELFF.

This clonotype turned up a few times. The rearrangement uses TRBV20-1 and TRBJ2-2; D is ambiguous. The V end was cut by 1 base, the J end by 1 base, with 7 bases between. Germline V lookup: CDR1 DFQATT, CDR2 SNEGSKA (reference sequence). The CDR3 is 14 amino acids. The CDR3 sequence is CSARVAGNTGELFF. The CDR3 bases are TGCAGTGCTAGAGTTGCAGGGAACACCGGGGAGCTGTTTTTT.

The V call is TRBV12-3 or TRBV12-4, the J call TRBJ2-7; TRBD2 matches 9 bases. The CDR3 has 17 amino acids. Trimming removed 2 bases from V and 2 bases from J; junction bases left unmatched: 10. CDR3 protein: CASSLFRVLAGPYEQYF. In DNA form, the CDR3 reads TGTGCCAGCAGTTTATTTAGGGTCCTAGCGGGGCCCTACGAGCAGTACTTC.

This clonotype was counted only a few times. CDR3 nucleotide sequence: TGTGCCAGCAGCCCTTATGGGGTCATTCAGTACTTC. Protein: CASSPYGVIQYF. The V call is TRBV7-2, the J call TRBJ2-4; no definite D call. Deletions cut 5 bases from V and 9 bases from J, with 11 bases between. Germline V CDR1 and CDR2: SGHTA, FQGNSA. The CDR3 has 12 residues. Complete variable domain (other parts from reference TRBV7-2 and TRBJ2-4): GAGVSQSPSNKVTEKGKDVELRCDPISGHTALYWYRQSLGQGLEFLIYFQGNSAPDKSGLPSDRFSAERTGGSVSTLTIQRTQQEDSAVYLCASSPYGVIQYFGAGTRLSVL.

V gene TRBV20-1 combines with J gene TRBJ1-5; D is uncertain. Per germline, CDR1 DFQATT and CDR2 SNEGSKA (reference sequence). V was clipped by 0 bases and J by 4 bases, with 10 bases between them. The CDR3 length is 14 residues. CDR3 nucleotides: TGCAGTGCTAGAGAGACGTACAGAAATCAGCCCCAGCATTTT. Encoded protein: CSARETYRNQPQHF.

The V call is TRBV12-3 or TRBV12-4, the J call TRBJ2-1; TRBD2 agrees at 10 bases. CDR3 size: 18 residues. V dropped 4 bases and J dropped 0; count of bases not matched to a gene: 9. This chain's CDR3 is CASSSIAGGPSSYNEQFF. Here the CDR3 DNA reads TGTGCCAGCAGTTCCATAGCGGGGGGCCCGAGCTCCTACAATGAGCAGTTCTTC.

This clonotype was observed once. The chain is built from TRBV11-2 and TRBJ1-4, with D maybe TRBD1 (6 bases). Germline values: CDR1 SGHAT, CDR2 FQNNGV. Trimming took 5 bases from V and 2 from J, leaving 15 bases between them. This CDR3 is built from 16 residues. DNA for the CDR3: TGTGCCAGCAGCCAGAATTGGGGGCGCACTAATGAAAAACTGTTTTTT. It codes for CASSQNWGRTNEKLFF.

The chain employs TRBV5-1 and TRBJ2-7; D is ambiguous. The ends were cut back, 3 bases at V and 0 bases at J, with 7 bases in the middle. Germline V gene sequence: CDR1 SGHRS, CDR2 YFSETQ. This CDR3 comprises 13 residues. CDR3 region: CASSSKVSYEQYF. DNA of the CDR3: TGCGCCAGCAGCTCGAAGGTCTCCTACGAGCAGTACTTC. The full variable domain, rest sourced from reference TRBV5-1 and TRBJ2-7, is KAGVTQTPRYLIKTRGQQVTLSCSPISGHRSVSWYQQTPGQGLQFLFEYFSETQRNKGNFPGRFSGRQFSNSRSEMNVSTLELGDSALYLCASSSKVSYEQYFGPGTRLTVT.

This clonotype was observed a few times. This chain links TRBV12-3 or TRBV12-4 with TRBJ1-1; 7 bases match TRBD1. The CDR3 contains 16 residues. V gave up 5 bases and J gave up 5 bases; unmatched junction bases: 14. CDR3 protein: CASSGKGARSRTEAFF. The CDR3 DNA sequence: TGTGCCAGCAGTGGAAAGGGGGCGCGATCGAGGACTGAAGCTTTCTTT.